This TCR beta chain was obtained from a study of control samples from healthy donors and cancer patients. Only in-frame clones appear in the TCRdb table, and some are missing; sequencing was by immunoSEQ multiplex PCR. This table holds 150,000 to 170,000 clones, over 85% found once. Trimming took 1 base from V and 2 from J, leaving 8 bases between them. The length of the CDR3 is 14 residues. CDR1 and CDR2 from the germline V gene are LNHDA and SQIVND (reference sequence). The sample comprised blood. The origin of this receptor is a man aged 35 to 55 in good health. This chain connects TRBV19 to TRBJ1-1; no definite D call. The CDR3 loop reads CASSIGGYNTEAFF. The CDR3 coding sequence is TGTGCCAGTAGTATAGGTGGATATAACACTGAAGCTTTCTTT. The entire variable domain, with the rest obtained from reference TRBV19 and TRBJ1-1, is as follows: DGGITQSPKYLFRKEGQNVTLSCEQNLNHDAMYWYRQDPGQGLRLIYYSQIVNDFQKGDIAEGYSVSREKKESFPLTVTSAQKNPTAFYLCASSIGGYNTEAFFGQGTRLTVV.